This T cell receptor (beta chain) was identified during a study of shared clonotypes between healthy human individuals. At the level of the study: Donors had three CD4 naive, three CD4 memory, two CD8 naive and one CD8 memory plate apiece.

Regarding the study as a whole: Naive subsets tended to show greater estimated richness than memory subsets. Between a handful of donors, naive CD4 clonotypes were shared at a level of around 5.2%.

In germline, CDR1 is SGDLS, CDR2 YYNGEE. The CDR3 loop spans 16 amino acids. The J segment lost 0 bases and the V segment lost 4 bases, leaving 8 bases of the junction unmatched. To note about this clone: Its cognate antigen is unknown.

Sequencing used immunoSEQ multiplex PCR; TCRdb keeps in-frame clones, though not all of them. The table shows about 2.4 million clones, with roughly 93% occurring only once. The sequenced material came from naive CD4+ T cells from PBMCs. Subset in this sample: CD45RA+ positively selected. The clonotype was recovered from a man between 18 and 35 years old in good health. Some clones in this sample may be carry-over from other donors' samples. The V gene is TRBV9, the J gene TRBJ1-1; 8 positions agree with TRBD1. The CDR3 nucleotides read TGTGCCAGCAGCCCAAGGACAGGGAGGGTGAACACTGAAGCTTTCTTT. This translates into CASSPRTGRVNTEAFF.